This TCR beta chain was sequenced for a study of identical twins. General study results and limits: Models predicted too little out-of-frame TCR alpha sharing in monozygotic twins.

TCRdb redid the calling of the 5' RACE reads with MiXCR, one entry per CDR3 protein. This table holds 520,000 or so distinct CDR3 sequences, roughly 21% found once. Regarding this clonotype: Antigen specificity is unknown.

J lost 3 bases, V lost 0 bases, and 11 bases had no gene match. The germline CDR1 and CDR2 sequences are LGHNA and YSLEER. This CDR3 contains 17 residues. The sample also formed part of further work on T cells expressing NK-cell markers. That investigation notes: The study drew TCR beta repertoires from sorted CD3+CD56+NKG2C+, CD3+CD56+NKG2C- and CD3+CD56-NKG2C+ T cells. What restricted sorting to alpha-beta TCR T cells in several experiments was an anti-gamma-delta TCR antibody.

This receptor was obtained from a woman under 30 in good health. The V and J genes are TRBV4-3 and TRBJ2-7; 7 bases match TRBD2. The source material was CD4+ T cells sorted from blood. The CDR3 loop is CASSQDLVRRDYYEQYF. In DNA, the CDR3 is TGCGCCAGCAGCCAAGACCTGGTTCGGCGGGACTACTACGAGCAGTACTTC.